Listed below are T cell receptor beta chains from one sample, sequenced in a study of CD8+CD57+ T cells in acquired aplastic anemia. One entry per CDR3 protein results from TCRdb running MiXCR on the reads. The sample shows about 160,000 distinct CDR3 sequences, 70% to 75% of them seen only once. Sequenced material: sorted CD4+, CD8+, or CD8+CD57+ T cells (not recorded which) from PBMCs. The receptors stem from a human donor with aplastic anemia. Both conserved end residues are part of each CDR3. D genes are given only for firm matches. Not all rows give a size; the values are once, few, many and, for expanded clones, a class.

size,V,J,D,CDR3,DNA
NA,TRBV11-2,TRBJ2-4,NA,CASSSTINIQYF,TGTGCCAGCAGCTCGACTATAAACATTCAGTACTTC
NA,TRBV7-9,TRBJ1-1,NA,CASSLQESQAFF,TGTGCCAGCAGCTTACAGGAATCCCAAGCTTTCTTT
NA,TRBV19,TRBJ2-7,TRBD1,CASSARTGSHEQYF,TGTGCCAGTAGTGCCAGGACAGGGTCCCACGAGCAGTACTTC
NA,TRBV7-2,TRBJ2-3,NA,CASSPRLQADTQYF,TGTGCCAGCAGCCCCCGGCTACAAGCAGATACGCAGTATTTT
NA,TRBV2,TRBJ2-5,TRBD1,CASRGGRQETQYF,TGTGCCAGCCGAGGGGGCAGGCAAGAGACCCAGTACTTC
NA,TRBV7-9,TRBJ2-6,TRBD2,CASSRGGFSGANVLTF,TGTGCCAGCAGCCGCGGGGGGTTCTCTGGGGCCAACGTCCTGACTTTC
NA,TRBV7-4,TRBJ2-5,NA,CASSGPGHQETQYF,TGTGCCAGCAGCGGTCCGGGACACCAAGAGACCCAGTACTTC
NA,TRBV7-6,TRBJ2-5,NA,CASSLGTTYQETQYF,TGTGCTAGCAGCTTAGGGACAACGTACCAAGAGACCCAGTACTTC
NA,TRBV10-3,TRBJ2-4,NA,CAISDPGDSIQYF,TGTGCCATCAGTGATCCGGGCGACAGCATTCAGTACTTC
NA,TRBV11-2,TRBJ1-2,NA,CASSLLGPGSLYGYTF,TGTGCCAGCAGTCTATTGGGCCCGGGCAGCCTCTATGGCTACACCTTC
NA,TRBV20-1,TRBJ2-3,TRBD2,CSARVSGATQYF,TGCAGTGCTAGAGTTAGCGGGGCTACGCAGTATTTT
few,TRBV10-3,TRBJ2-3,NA,CAISESASPSTDTQYF,TGTGCCATCAGTGAGTCAGCTAGTCCGAGCACAGATACGCAGTATTTT
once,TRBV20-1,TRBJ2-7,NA,CSAPGAGLYEQYF,TGCAGTGCCCCGGGGGCGGGACTTTACGAGCAGTACTTC
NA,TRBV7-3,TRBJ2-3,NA,CASRPEGDTQYF,TGTGCCAGCAGACCCGAAGGAGATACGCAGTATTTT
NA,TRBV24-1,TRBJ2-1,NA,CAASDPFSYNEQFF,TGTGCCGCCAGTGACCCCTTCTCCTACAATGAGCAGTTCTTC
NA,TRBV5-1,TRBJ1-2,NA,CASSLVPGVDYGYTF,TGCGCCAGCAGCTTGGTGCCAGGGGTGGACTATGGCTACACCTTC
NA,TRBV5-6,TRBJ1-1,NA,CASSLVRGEAFF,TGTGCCAGCAGCTTGGTTCGAGGGGAAGCTTTCTTT
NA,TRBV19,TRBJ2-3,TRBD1,CASSFLRGPRGWGTDTQYF,TGTGCCAGTAGCTTCCTCAGGGGGCCGCGGGGCTGGGGCACAGATACGCAGTATTTT
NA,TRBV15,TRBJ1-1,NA,CATSRWNTEAFF,TGTGCCACCTCTAGATGGAACACTGAAGCTTTCTTT
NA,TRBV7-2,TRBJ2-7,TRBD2,CASTSRLAGEREQYF,TGTGCCAGCACCTCTCGACTAGCGGGGGAACGTGAGCAGTACTTC
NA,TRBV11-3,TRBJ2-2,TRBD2,CASSLFGGGAVNTGELFF,TGTGCCAGCAGCTTATTCGGCGGGGGGGCCGTTAACACCGGGGAGCTGTTTTTT
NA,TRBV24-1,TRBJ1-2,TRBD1,CATSDARTGGWGGYTF,TGTGCCACCAGTGATGCGCGGACAGGGGGCTGGGGCGGCTACACCTTC
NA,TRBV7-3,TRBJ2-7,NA,CASSPPSSYEQYF,TGTGCCAGCAGCCCCCCCTCGTCCTACGAGCAGTACTTC
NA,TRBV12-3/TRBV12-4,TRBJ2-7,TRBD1,CASSLGGQGGEQYF,TGTGCCAGCAGTTTAGGGGGACAGGGGGGCGAGCAGTACTTC
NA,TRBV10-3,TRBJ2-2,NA,CAIKEQGATTGELFF,TGTGCCATCAAGGAACAGGGCGCGACCACCGGGGAGCTGTTTTTT
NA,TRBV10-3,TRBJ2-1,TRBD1,CAIRTGASSYNEQFF,TGTGCCATCAGGACAGGGGCTAGCTCCTACAATGAGCAGTTCTTC
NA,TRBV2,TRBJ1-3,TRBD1,CASSESRGQIISPDYF,TGTGCCAGCAGTGAAAGTCGGGGACAGATCATCTCGCCCGACTATTTT
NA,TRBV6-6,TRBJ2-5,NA,CASSYVIGETQYF,TGTGCCAGCAGTTACGTCATCGGAGAGACCCAGTACTTC
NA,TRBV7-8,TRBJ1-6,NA,CASNPRGGYSPLHF,TGTGCCAGCAACCCTCGTGGCGGCTATTCACCCCTCCACTTT
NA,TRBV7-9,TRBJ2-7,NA,CASSLDGGSYEQYF,TGTGCCAGCAGCTTAGACGGGGGATCCTACGAGCAGTACTTC
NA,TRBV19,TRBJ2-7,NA,CASWDGLSYEQYF,TGTGCCAGTTGGGACGGCCTCTCCTACGAGCAGTACTTC
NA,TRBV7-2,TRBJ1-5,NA,CASSLVDTQPHHF,TGTGCTAGCAGCTTAGTCGACACCCAACCCCATCATTTT
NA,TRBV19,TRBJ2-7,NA,CASSPGRGLEQYF,TGTGCCAGTAGCCCCGGGCGGGGTCTCGAGCAGTACTTC
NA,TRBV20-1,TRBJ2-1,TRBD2,CSAREKAGPTGNEQFF,TGCAGTGCTAGGGAAAAAGCGGGACCAACTGGGAATGAGCAGTTCTTC
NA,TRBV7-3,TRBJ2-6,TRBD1,CASSLPSGQDQSGANVLTF,TGTGCCAGCAGCTTACCTTCCGGACAGGACCAGTCTGGGGCCAACGTCCTGACTTTC
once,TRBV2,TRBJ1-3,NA,CASMEGPRNTIYF,TGTGCCAGCATGGAGGGTCCCAGAAACACCATATATTTT
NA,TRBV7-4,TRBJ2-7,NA,CASSVGPDTSPYEQYF,TGTGCCAGCAGCGTAGGTCCGGACACCTCGCCCTACGAGCAGTACTTC
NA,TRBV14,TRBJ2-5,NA,CASSQVSARYQETQYF,TGTGCCAGCAGCCAAGTTAGCGCCCGGTACCAAGAGACCCAGTACTTC
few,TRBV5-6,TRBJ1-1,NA,CASSQRGGIPEAFF,TGTGCCAGCAGCCAAAGGGGGGGTATACCTGAAGCTTTCTTT
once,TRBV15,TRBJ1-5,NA,CATSRDDQPQHF,TGTGCCACCAGCAGAGATGATCAGCCCCAGCATTTT
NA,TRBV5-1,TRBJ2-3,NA,CASSPGTQTDTQYF,TGCGCCAGCAGCCCAGGGACTCAAACAGATACGCAGTATTTT
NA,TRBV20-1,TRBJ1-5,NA,CSARQRTQHF,TGCAGTGCCCGCCAGAGGACCCAGCATTTT